This T cell receptor beta chain originates from a study of blood T cell repertoires in COVID-19. Study-wide context: Donors in the United States, Italy and Spain gave samples during acute or convalescent COVID-19. Nucleic acid was either cDNA or gDNA, and it came from T cells, B-cell-depleted T cells, or PBMCs.

Original processing notes: Reference gene primers were amplified, and this amplification served to estimate nucleated cell counts. The protocol was immunoSEQ multiplex PCR, while the TCRdb copy is restricted to in-frame clones and leaves out a portion. The DNA gave D and trimming, while V, J and clone size come from that table. The sample consists of tens of thousands of clones, roughly 87% of them appearing once. Trimming cost V 2 bases and J 3 bases, with 7 bases left between them. Per germline, CDR1 KGHSH and CDR2 LQKENI. This CDR3 region has 13 residues. Of note for this clone: Other DNA variants within this sample encode the same CDR3.

The chain uses TRBV18 and TRBJ1-1; D remains ambiguous. This clonotype was obtained from a human donor with acute or convalescent COVID-19. The donor label of this sample is uncertain. Sequences were obtained from peripheral blood. The CDR3 spells CASSPGQDTEAFF. In DNA form, the CDR3 reads TGTGCCAGCTCACCAGGGCAGGACACTGAAGCTTTCTTT.